Listed below are T cell receptor beta chains from one sample, sequenced in a study of CD8 T cells in Susac syndrome. TCRdb analysed the immunoSEQ multiplex PCR reads with MiXCR anew, one entry per CDR3 protein. The sample shows 250,000 to 300,000 distinct CDR3 sequences, 75% to 90% of them seen only once. Sequencing was done on a sample of CD8+ T cells from PBMCs. The receptors shown here come from a human donor with multiple sclerosis. The CDR3 runs from the conserved cysteine through the conserved F or W. The D gene is left open where the match is weak. Clone size appears in some rows only: once, few, many, or a class for an expanded clone.

d_gene	j_gene	v_gene	abundance	CDR3aa	CDR3nt
NA	TRBJ2-3	TRBV13	NA	CASSLGPVKDTQYF	TGTGCCAGCAGCTTAGGGCCCGTAAAGGATACGCAGTATTTT
TRBD2	TRBJ2-7	TRBV7-9	NA	CASSQLLAGGPDFYEQYF	TGTGCCAGCAGTCAACTTTTAGCGGGGGGGCCGGATTTCTACGAGCAGTACTTC
NA	TRBJ2-4	TRBV9	NA	CASSSSTGLVAKNIQYF	TGTGCCAGCAGCAGCTCGACAGGACTTGTAGCCAAAAACATTCAGTACTTC
TRBD1	TRBJ2-3	TRBV7-9	NA	CASGGTGTGGTDTQYF	TGTGCCAGCGGCGGGACGGGGACAGGGGGCACAGATACGCAGTATTTT
TRBD2	TRBJ2-5	TRBV2	NA	CASSVGTSGRVQETQYF	TGTGCCAGCAGTGTCGGTACTAGCGGGAGGGTCCAAGAGACCCAGTACTTC
TRBD2	TRBJ2-7	TRBV9	few	CASSVAGGSSYEQYF	TGTGCCAGCAGCGTCGCGGGGGGAAGCTCCTACGAGCAGTACTTC
NA	TRBJ2-1	TRBV27	NA	CASSLSWANEQFF	TGTGCCAGCAGTTTATCATGGGCCAATGAGCAGTTCTTC
NA	TRBJ1-3	TRBV2	NA	CASSEDFLRSGNTIYF	TGTGCCAGCAGTGAAGACTTCCTCCGCTCTGGAAACACCATATATTTT
TRBD2	TRBJ2-7	TRBV27	few	CASSPGTSPYEQYF	TGTGCCAGCAGTCCCGGGACTAGCCCCTACGAGCAGTACTTC
NA	TRBJ1-1	TRBV19	few	CASSIGQLNTEAFF	TGTGCCAGTAGTATAGGACAGTTGAACACTGAAGCTTTCTTT
NA	TRBJ1-1	TRBV7-6	NA	CASSPSKGLENTEAFF	TGTGCCAGCAGCCCGTCAAAGGGGCTGGAAAACACTGAAGCTTTCTTT
NA	TRBJ2-5	TRBV27	once	CASSSSVQETQYF	TGTGCCAGCAGTTCTAGCGTCCAAGAGACCCAGTACTTC
NA	TRBJ2-7	TRBV2	NA	CASRVGFVDRGSYEQYF	TGTGCCAGCAGAGTCGGCTTCGTAGATCGTGGCTCCTACGAGCAGTACTTC
TRBD1	TRBJ2-2	TRBV12-3/TRBV12-4	NA	CASSNGQGAGELFF	TGTGCCAGCAGTAACGGACAGGGGGCAGGGGAGCTGTTTTTT
NA	TRBJ2-1	TRBV19	once	CASSPLNNEQFF	TGTGCCAGTAGCCCTCTTAACAATGAGCAGTTCTTC
TRBD1	TRBJ1-2	TRBV9	once	CASSVGQDGTNYGYTF	TGTGCCAGCAGCGTCGGACAGGACGGTACCAACTATGGCTACACCTTC
NA	TRBJ2-2	TRBV20-1	NA	CSAADIENTGELFF	TGCAGTGCTGCCGACATAGAGAACACCGGGGAGCTGTTTTTT
TRBD2	TRBJ2-1	TRBV14	once	CASSQQLGTSGIYNEQFF	TGTGCCAGCAGCCAACAATTAGGGACTAGCGGGATATACAATGAGCAGTTCTTC
NA	TRBJ2-7	TRBV30	once	CAWSPRGYEQYF	TGTGCCTGGAGCCCGCGGGGCTACGAGCAGTACTTC
TRBD1	TRBJ1-1	TRBV20-1	NA	CSARDRTGGVTEAFF	TGCAGTGCTAGAGACCGGACAGGGGGCGTCACTGAAGCTTTCTTT
TRBD1	TRBJ1-4	TRBV13	NA	CASSFTRGPSEKLFF	TGTGCCAGCAGCTTTACCAGGGGGCCGAGTGAAAAACTGTTTTTT
TRBD2	TRBJ2-1	TRBV7-8	NA	CASSYSLAGPSYNEQFF	TGTGCCAGCAGCTATTCACTAGCGGGGCCCTCCTACAATGAGCAGTTCTTC
NA	TRBJ2-7	TRBV7-9	NA	CALQRNPSYEQYF	TGTGCTCTACAGCGCAATCCCTCCTACGAGCAGTACTTC
TRBD1	TRBJ2-7	TRBV28	NA	CASSIPGQAYEQYF	TGTGCCAGCAGTATACCGGGACAGGCCTACGAGCAGTACTTC
NA	TRBJ2-5	TRBV7-2	few	CASSLGVVQETQYF	TGTGCCAGCAGCTTAGGGGTGGTCCAAGAGACCCAGTACTTC
NA	TRBJ1-5	TRBV28	NA	CASSPPLGVSGQPQHF	TGTGCCAGCAGTCCCCCCCTGGGGGTGTCGGGTCAGCCCCAGCATTTT
TRBD2	TRBJ2-1	TRBV7-2	NA	CASSTTSATSLVEQFF	TGTGCCAGCAGCACTACTAGCGCAACGTCCTTGGTGGAGCAGTTCTTC
TRBD1	TRBJ1-5	TRBV5-1	NA	CASSPTGLLNQPQHF	TGCGCCAGCAGTCCGACAGGGCTCCTCAATCAGCCCCAGCATTTT
NA	TRBJ2-2	TRBV30	NA	CAWRVPSDEVGELFF	TGTGCCTGGAGGGTCCCTAGCGATGAGGTCGGGGAGCTGTTTTTT
NA	TRBJ2-2	TRBV12-3/TRBV12-4	NA	CASRDGGSGDTGELFF	TGTGCCAGCAGGGACGGAGGCTCCGGAGACACCGGGGAGCTGTTTTTT
NA	TRBJ2-1	TRBV9	NA	CASSVDASAYNEQFF	TGTGCCAGCAGCGTAGACGCTAGCGCCTACAATGAGCAGTTCTTC
NA	TRBJ2-7	TRBV18	once	CASSPRQEYRTPTYEQYF	TGTGCCAGCTCACCACGACAGGAGTACAGAACCCCCACCTACGAGCAGTACTTC
NA	TRBJ2-1	TRBV29-1	NA	CSVEGNEQFF	TGCAGCGTTGAGGGGAATGAGCAGTTCTTC
TRBD2	TRBJ2-3	TRBV5-1	NA	CASSSQLAASTDTQYF	TGCGCCAGCAGCTCGCAGCTAGCGGCAAGCACAGATACGCAGTATTTT
NA	TRBJ2-3	TRBV20-1	NA	CSAREREPFVTDTQYF	TGCAGTGCTAGAGAGCGGGAACCTTTTGTCACAGATACGCAGTATTTT
NA	TRBJ2-7	TRBV6-5	NA	CASSYETGYEQYF	TGTGCCAGCAGTTACGAGACCGGATACGAGCAGTACTTC
NA	TRBJ2-3	TRBV12-2	NA	CASRSRPPEPADTQYF	TGTGCAAGTCGCTCTCGGCCCCCCGAACCGGCAGATACGCAGTATTTT
TRBD1	TRBJ2-3	TRBV9	NA	CASSTSLQGEGADTQYF	TGTGCCAGCAGCACCAGCTTACAGGGGGAAGGGGCAGATACGCAGTATTTT
TRBD2	TRBJ2-2	TRBV6-2/TRBV6-3	NA	CASSPRGGPTGELFF	TGTGCCAGCAGCCCGCGGGGAGGGCCCACCGGGGAGCTGTTTTTT
TRBD1	TRBJ2-7	TRBV20-1	NA	CSAKGTAVLGYEQYF	TGCAGTGCTAAGGGGACAGCAGTTTTGGGTTACGAGCAGTACTTC
NA	TRBJ2-4	TRBV19	NA	CASAGKARENIQYF	TGTGCCAGCGCGGGGAAGGCGAGGGAAAACATTCAGTACTTC
NA	TRBJ1-5	TRBV6-2/TRBV6-3	once	CASSYSNEGFPPQHF	TGTGCCAGCAGTTACTCGAACGAGGGATTTCCGCCCCAGCATTTT
NA	TRBJ2-3	TRBV9	NA	CASSRGGSFTDTQYF	TGTGCCAGCAGCCGAGGGGGTTCCTTCACAGATACGCAGTATTTT
TRBD2	TRBJ2-7	TRBV10-3	NA	CAISAPLGTSGFVSYEQYF	TGTGCCATCAGTGCCCCCTTGGGGACTAGCGGGTTCGTCTCCTACGAGCAGTACTTC
TRBD2	TRBJ2-3	TRBV12-3/TRBV12-4	few	CASSLEAGGTDTQYF	TGTGCCAGCAGTTTAGAGGCGGGGGGCACAGATACGCAGTATTTT
TRBD1	TRBJ2-7	TRBV30	NA	CAWSYGGTGAYEQYF	TGTGCCTGGAGCTATGGCGGGACAGGGGCTTACGAGCAGTACTTC
TRBD1	TRBJ2-7	TRBV7-8	NA	CASSIGGTGSFEQYF	TGTGCCAGCAGTATTGGCGGGACAGGGAGCTTCGAGCAGTACTTC
NA	TRBJ1-5	TRBV19	few	CASSMGGRSNQPQHF	TGTGCCAGTAGTATGGGCGGTCGAAGCAATCAGCCCCAGCATTTT
NA	TRBJ2-1	TRBV6-6	NA	CASKSEGEQFF	TGTGCCAGCAAAAGTGAGGGTGAGCAGTTCTTC
NA	TRBJ1-1	TRBV9	NA	CASSVEANTEAFF	TGTGCCAGCAGCGTAGAAGCAAACACTGAAGCTTTCTTT
NA	TRBJ1-1	TRBV4-3	NA	CASSQLKDWPEAFF	TGCGCCAGCAGCCAACTCAAGGACTGGCCTGAAGCTTTCTTT
TRBD2	TRBJ2-7	TRBV14	NA	CASSPGTSLDEQYF	TGTGCCAGCAGCCCCGGGACTAGTCTAGACGAGCAGTACTTC
NA	TRBJ2-5	TRBV6-1	NA	CASSEGARDPAAETQYF	TGTGCCAGCAGTGAAGGCGCCCGGGACCCAGCAGCAGAGACCCAGTACTTC
NA	TRBJ2-7	TRBV7-9	NA	CASSSTVDYEQYF	TGTGCCAGCAGCTCGACAGTTGACTACGAGCAGTACTTC
TRBD1	TRBJ1-6	TRBV4-1	NA	CASSQVPDRFSSPPHF	TGCGCCAGCAGCCAAGTACCGGACAGGTTCAGCTCACCCCCCCACTTT
TRBD1	TRBJ2-3	TRBV13	NA	CASSLVIPSGTDTDTQYF	TGTGCCAGCAGCTTAGTGATCCCGTCCGGGACAGACACAGATACGCAGTATTTT
TRBD2	TRBJ2-7	TRBV28	NA	CASRGTAGRAYEQYF	TGTGCCAGCAGGGGGACCGCAGGGAGGGCCTACGAGCAGTACTTC
NA	TRBJ2-7	TRBV30	few	CAWGAGLGEQYF	TGTGCCTGGGGGGCAGGGTTGGGCGAGCAGTACTTC